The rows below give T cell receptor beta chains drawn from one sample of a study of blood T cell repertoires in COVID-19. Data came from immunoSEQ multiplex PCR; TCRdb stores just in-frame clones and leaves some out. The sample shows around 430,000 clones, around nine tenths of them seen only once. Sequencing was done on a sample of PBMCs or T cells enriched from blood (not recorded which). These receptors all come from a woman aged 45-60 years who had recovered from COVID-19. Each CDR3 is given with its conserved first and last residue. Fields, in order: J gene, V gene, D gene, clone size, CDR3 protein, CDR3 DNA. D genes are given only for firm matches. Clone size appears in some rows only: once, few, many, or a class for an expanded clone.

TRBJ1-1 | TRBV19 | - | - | CASSPGTITEAFF | TGTGCCAGTAGTCCCGGGACAATAACTGAAGCTTTCTTT
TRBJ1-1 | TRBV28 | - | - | CEGAEAFF | TGTGAAGGGGCTGAAGCTTTCTTT
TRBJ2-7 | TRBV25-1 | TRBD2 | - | CASSEFSGGARHEQYF | TGTGCCAGCAGTGAATTTAGCGGGGGGGCAAGGCACGAGCAGTACTTC
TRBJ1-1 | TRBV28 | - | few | CASARGIGGTTEAFF | TGTGCCAGTGCGAGAGGGATAGGAGGTACAACTGAAGCTTTCTTT
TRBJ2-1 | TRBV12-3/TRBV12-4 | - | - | CASRQANNEQFF | TGTGCCAGCAGACAGGCCAACAATGAGCAGTTCTTC
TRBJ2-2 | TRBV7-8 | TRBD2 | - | CASSWEGPQTGELFF | TGTGCCAGCAGCTGGGAGGGGCCTCAAACCGGGGAGCTGTTTTTT
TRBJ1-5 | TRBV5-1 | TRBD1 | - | CASSTGQGSQPQHF | TGCGCCAGCAGCACCGGACAGGGGAGTCAGCCCCAGCATTTT
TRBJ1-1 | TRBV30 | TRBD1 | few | CAWSRRDRVNTEAFF | TGTGCCTGGAGCCGCCGGGACAGGGTGAACACTGAAGCTTTCTTT
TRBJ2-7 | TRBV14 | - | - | CASSQDIGSEQYF | TGTGCCAGCAGCCAAGATATCGGGAGCGAGCAGTACTTC
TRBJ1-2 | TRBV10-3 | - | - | CAISGLSGAQGYTF | TGTGCCATCAGTGGTCTTTCAGGGGCGCAAGGCTACACCTTC
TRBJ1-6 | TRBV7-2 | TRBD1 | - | CASSLGGGTGNSPLHF | TGTGCCAGCAGCTTAGGGGGTGGGACAGGGAATTCACCCCTCCACTTT
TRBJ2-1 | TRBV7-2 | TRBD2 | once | CASTLLPSGGFREQFF | TGTGCCAGCACGCTCCTCCCTAGCGGGGGGTTTCGTGAGCAGTTCTTC
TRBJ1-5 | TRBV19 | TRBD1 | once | CASSARTGSRQPQHF | TGTGCCAGTAGTGCCAGGACAGGGTCGCGGCAGCCCCAGCATTTT
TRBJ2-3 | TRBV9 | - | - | CASSEEGRFTDTQYF | TGTGCCAGCAGCGAGGAGGGTAGATTCACAGATACGCAGTATTTT
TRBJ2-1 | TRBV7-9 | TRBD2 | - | CASSPDPGLAVNEQFF | TGTGCCAGCAGTCCTGACCCGGGACTAGCGGTAAATGAGCAGTTCTTC
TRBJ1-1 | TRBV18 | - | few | CASSPGQNTEAFF | TGTGCCAGCTCACCCGGACAGAACACTGAAGCTTTCTTT
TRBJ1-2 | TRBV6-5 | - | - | CASSYSILIDNYGYTF | TGTGCCAGCAGTTACTCGATCCTGATAGATAACTATGGCTACACCTTC